This T cell receptor beta chain was identified in a study of blood T cell repertoires in COVID-19. Study information: Samples came from the United States, Italy and Spain, spanning acute and convalescent COVID-19. T cells, B-cell-depleted T cells, or PBMCs supplied cDNA or gDNA.

Seattle researchers signed up patients amid active infection and tracked them longitudinally. CDR1 and CDR2 (germline): LGHDT, YNNKEL (reference sequence). CDR3 length: 16 residues. V dropped 5 bases and J dropped 4; count of bases not matched to a gene: 9. Study processing details: Estimation of nucleated cell counts relied on the amplification of reference gene primers. The data were produced by immunoSEQ multiplex PCR, yet TCRdb's version contains in-frame clones alone and is incomplete. V and J calls and clone size follow that table, whereas D and trimming were derived from the DNA. This sample has around 190,000 clones, with 80% to 90% found just once.

Sequencing used peripheral blood. The chain carries TRBV3-1 (or the pseudogene TRBV3-2) and TRBJ2-5; 11 nucleotides align to TRBD2. This TCR came from a woman in her 40s with COVID-19, enrolled during active disease. Written as DNA, the CDR3 is TGTGCCAGCAGCAAAAATCATCTAGCGGGGGGAGAGACCCAGTACTTC. Its protein product is CASSKNHLAGGETQYF.